These T cell receptor beta chains were read from a single sample in a study of cytomegalovirus exposure and HLA in healthy donors. Repertoires were generated with immunoSEQ multiplex PCR, while TCRdb's copy carries only in-frame clones and drops some. The table lists 85,000 to 100,000 clones, approximately 81% of them singletons. The sample was PBMCs. These receptors all come from a male donor in good health and CMV-seropositive. Each CDR3 is given with its conserved first and last residue. The order of the fields is D gene, J gene, V gene, clone size, CDR3 DNA, CDR3 protein. D genes are given only for firm matches. The listing skips clone size in some rows; elsewhere it reads once, few, many or a size class.

TRBD1 TRBJ2-5 TRBV30 - TGTGCCTCCGTGGCCAGGGGGCGAGAGACCCAGTACTTC CASVARGRETQYF
TRBD2 TRBJ2-5 TRBV9 - TGTGCCAGCAGCGGTGGACTAGACGAGACCCAGTACTTC CASSGGLDETQYF
- TRBJ1-2 TRBV4-1 - TGCGCCAGCAGCCCTTTAACAGGAAGTGACTATGGCTACACCTTC CASSPLTGSDYGYTF
- TRBJ2-1 TRBV30 - TGTGCCTGGAGTGTACTTAGCTCCTACAATGAGCAGTTCTTC CAWSVLSSYNEQFF
- TRBJ1-5 TRBV27 - TGTGCCAGCAGTTCGGTGGGCTTCAATCAGCCCCAGCATTTT CASSSVGFNQPQHF
- TRBJ1-3 TRBV2 - TGTGCCACCACCATGGGACTTGGAAACACCATATATTTT CATTMGLGNTIYF
- TRBJ1-2 TRBV7-9 - TGTGCCAGCACCCCGCATAGGGGCTTAAACGACCAGTTTGGCTACACCTTC CASTPHRGLNDQFGYTF
TRBD2 TRBJ2-7 TRBV2 - TGTGCCAGCAGTGAAGCTAGCGGGGGGAAGGAGTACTTC CASSEASGGKEYF
- TRBJ1-5 TRBV6-4 - TGTGCCAGCAGTCCTTCGGCCCATCCGGGGCAGCCCCAGCATTTT CASSPSAHPGQPQHF
TRBD1 TRBJ1-4 TRBV7-6 - TGTGCCAGCAGTCACCCGGGACAGGGGGCGGACGAAAAACTGTTTTTT CASSHPGQGADEKLFF
TRBD1 TRBJ2-7 TRBV7-3 - TGTGCCAGCAACGACAGGGGGCCAGACTACGAGCAGTACTTC CASNDRGPDYEQYF
- TRBJ1-4 TRBV7-8 - TGTGCCAGCAGCTTAGTCTGGCCGGGTGAAAAACTGTTTTTT CASSLVWPGEKLFF
- TRBJ1-1 TRBV19 once TGTGCCAGTAGTATAGGAGGGAGGGCTGAAGCTTTCTTT CASSIGGRAEAFF
- TRBJ1-5 TRBV2 few TGTGCCAGCAGTGTAAACAGGGATCAGCCCCAGCATTTT CASSVNRDQPQHF
- TRBJ1-5 TRBV7-2 - TGTGCCAGCAGCTTAGTGGGGGCCCCAGGGCAGCCCCAGCATTTT CASSLVGAPGQPQHF
- TRBJ1-1 TRBV4-3 - TGCGCCAGCAGCCGGACAGCGGAAGGGTCCACTGAAGCTTTCTTT CASSRTAEGSTEAFF
- TRBJ1-1 TRBV7-2 - TGTGCCAGCAGCTCCCAGGGAAACACTGAAGCTTTCTTT CASSSQGNTEAFF
TRBD2 TRBJ2-2 TRBV7-7 - TGTGCTAGCAGCTTAGGACTAGCGGGCACCGGGGAGCTGTTTTTT CASSLGLAGTGELFF
- TRBJ1-3 TRBV4-1 - TGCGCCAGCAGCCAACCAGGGTATTTTGGAAACACCATATATTTT CASSQPGYFGNTIYF
TRBD1 TRBJ1-4 TRBV25-1 - TGTGCCAGCAGGGTCGGACAGGGCTGGGATGAAAAACTGTTTTTT CASRVGQGWDEKLFF
- TRBJ2-3 TRBV6-6 few TGTGCCAGCAGTTACCTAGGAGATACGCAGTATTTT CASSYLGDTQYF
- TRBJ1-4 TRBV7-2 few TGTGCCAGCAGCTTAGCAGGCAGGACACTCTTTAATGAAAAACTGTTTTTT CASSLAGRTLFNEKLFF
- TRBJ1-2 TRBV7-4 - TGTGCCAGCAGCTTCCCCTCCGTAACTATTAACTATGGCTACACCTTC CASSFPSVTINYGYTF
- TRBJ2-7 TRBV7-3 - TGTGCCAGCAGCTTAGATTCACAGGGACCCTACGAGCAGTACTTC CASSLDSQGPYEQYF
- TRBJ1-2 TRBV19 - TGTGCCAGTAGTATAGGTAGCCTCAGAGCCGGGTCCTATGGCTACACCTTC CASSIGSLRAGSYGYTF
TRBD1 TRBJ1-3 TRBV19 - TGTGCCAGTAGTAATCCAGGGGGAAGAAACACCATATATTTT CASSNPGGRNTIYF
- TRBJ2-2 TRBV5-1 - TGCGCCAGCAGCTTGGGACAGTCGAACACCGGGGAGCTGTTTTTT CASSLGQSNTGELFF
- TRBJ1-1 TRBV27 - TGTGCCAGCAGTTTACCCCCCGGGGGGAGGAGCACTGAAGCTTTCTTT CASSLPPGGRSTEAFF
TRBD1 TRBJ1-4 TRBV18 - TGTGCCAGCTCACCCGGGACAGGCAATGAAAAACTGTTTTTT CASSPGTGNEKLFF
TRBD1 TRBJ1-5 TRBV15 - TGTGCCACCAGCAGAGGTCGGGACAGGGGGCGGTTATATCTCAATCAGCCCCAGCATTTT CATSRGRDRGRLYLNQPQHF
TRBD1 TRBJ2-7 TRBV30 - TGTGCCTGGAGTGGATGGGACAGTACCAAACGTACCTCCTACGAGCAGTACTTC CAWSGWDSTKRTSYEQYF
- TRBJ1-4 TRBV9 - TGTGCCAGCAGCGTATCTCAGGGAGGCGAAAAACTGTTTTTT CASSVSQGGEKLFF
TRBD2 TRBJ2-5 TRBV6-1 - TGTGCCAGCAGTGAAGCGATGGGCGGGGGGGCTGGGACCCAGTACTTC CASSEAMGGGAGTQYF
TRBD1 TRBJ1-2 TRBV18 - TGTGCCAGCTCACCGTCCCGGGACAGGGCCGGTGGCTACACCTTC CASSPSRDRAGGYTF
TRBD1 TRBJ1-2 TRBV5-1 - TGCGCCAGCAGCACCCAGGACAGGGGGTATGGCTACACCTTC CASSTQDRGYGYTF
TRBD1 TRBJ1-2 TRBV4-3 - TGCGCCAGCAGCCAAGATCGGGACAGGCCGATCTACACCTTC CASSQDRDRPIYTF
TRBD1 TRBJ1-2 TRBV9 few TGTGCCAGCAGCCCCGGCGGAGTGGTCAGGGGGCGGGGGGGTGGCTACACCTTC CASSPGGVVRGRGGGYTF
- TRBJ2-2 TRBV7-8 - TGTGCCAGCAGCTCGGTGAGGCCGAACACCGGGGAGCTGTTTTTT CASSSVRPNTGELFF
- TRBJ2-7 TRBV29-1 - TGCAGCGTTTGGGACAATAACGAGCAGTACTTC CSVWDNNEQYF
TRBD1 TRBJ1-5 TRBV19 - TGTGCCAGTAGTATGAGACAGGGGAGTCAGCCCCAGCATTTT CASSMRQGSQPQHF
- TRBJ2-7 TRBV30 - TGTGCCTGGAGTGCCACTACAGGCGAGCAGTACTTC CAWSATTGEQYF
TRBD1 TRBJ1-2 TRBV30 - TGTGCCTGCCGTCGACAGGGAATGGGCTACACCTTC CACRRQGMGYTF
- TRBJ1-2 TRBV7-2 - TGTGCCAGCAGCCCACACATGGTTTATGGCTACACCTTC CASSPHMVYGYTF
- TRBJ1-6 TRBV5-1 - TGCGCCAGCAGCTTGGGTTGGAGTTCCCTAGATAATTCACCCCTCCACTTT CASSLGWSSLDNSPLHF
TRBD2 TRBJ2-1 TRBV11-3 - TGTGCCAGCAGCTTAGAGGTGGGGGGGTACAATGAGCAGTTCTTC CASSLEVGGYNEQFF